These T cell receptor beta chains were read from a single sample in a study of metastatic and nonmetastatic thyroid tumors. From the PCR reads, TCRdb re-called clones with MiXCR. The top ten clones hold 11% of a sample with tens of thousands of clones, roughly 13% of them seen once. Sample: blood. The receptor source for this set is a female donor with papillary thyroid cancer or a benign thyroid nodule (not recorded which). Some clones in this sample may be carry-over from other donors' samples. Both conserved end residues are part of each CDR3. A D gene is named only where the DNA matches it firmly. The size field is filled for only some rows; it gives once, few, many or a size class.

d_call: NA; j_call: TRBJ2-5; clone_size: few; v_call: TRBV19; cdr3_nt: TGTGCCAGTAGTATAGATTCCTCCTGGGGTCGAGAGACCCAGTACTTC; cdr3_aa: CASSIDSSWGRETQYF
d_call: TRBD1; j_call: TRBJ2-1; clone_size: few; v_call: TRBV28; cdr3_nt: TGTGCCAGCAGTGGGGCAAGGGGGCGCGTCGATGAGCAGTTCTTC; cdr3_aa: CASSGARGRVDEQFF
d_call: TRBD1; j_call: TRBJ1-1; clone_size: many; v_call: TRBV12-3/TRBV12-4; cdr3_nt: TGTGCCAGCAGAGGGACAGGGCGGACTTTCTTT; cdr3_aa: CASRGTGRTFF
d_call: NA; j_call: TRBJ2-1; clone_size: many; v_call: TRBV20-1; cdr3_nt: TGCAGTGGTCAGTCAGCTAGGAGCGACAATGAGCAGTTCTTC; cdr3_aa: CSGQSARSDNEQFF
d_call: NA; j_call: TRBJ2-2; clone_size: many; v_call: TRBV28; cdr3_nt: TGTGCCAGCAGTTTGTGGACAGCCACCGGGGAGCTGTTTTTT; cdr3_aa: CASSLWTATGELFF
d_call: TRBD1; j_call: TRBJ2-3; clone_size: many; v_call: TRBV12-5; cdr3_nt: TGTGCTAGTGGTTTGTCTACCGGGACAGGAGGCCTCACAGATACGCAGTATTTT; cdr3_aa: CASGLSTGTGGLTDTQYF
d_call: TRBD1; j_call: TRBJ1-6; clone_size: many; v_call: TRBV19; cdr3_nt: TGTGCCAGTAGTATCGGGACAGGGGTTAATTCACCCCTCCACTTT; cdr3_aa: CASSIGTGVNSPLHF
d_call: NA; j_call: TRBJ1-2; clone_size: NA; v_call: TRBV30; cdr3_nt: TGTGCCTGGAGCGTATCTCTGGGGAATTGCTACACCTTC; cdr3_aa: CAWSVSLGNCYTF
d_call: NA; j_call: TRBJ2-6; clone_size: many; v_call: TRBV25-1; cdr3_nt: TGTGCCAGCGGAACAGGGCAGGGGGCCAACGTCCTGACTTTC; cdr3_aa: CASGTGQGANVLTF
d_call: TRBD1; j_call: TRBJ1-2; clone_size: many; v_call: TRBV6-1; cdr3_nt: TGTGCCAGCAGTCACAGGGGGTACGACGATAACTATGGCTACACCTTC; cdr3_aa: CASSHRGYDDNYGYTF
d_call: NA; j_call: TRBJ2-7; clone_size: NA; v_call: TRBV20-1; cdr3_nt: TGCAGTGCTAGAGATTCGGTCGAGCCGCTCTGGCAGTACTTC; cdr3_aa: CSARDSVEPLWQYF
d_call: NA; j_call: TRBJ2-1; clone_size: many; v_call: TRBV5-1; cdr3_nt: TGCGCCAGCAGCTTGGTGACTCACTCCTACAATGAGCAGTTCTTC; cdr3_aa: CASSLVTHSYNEQFF
d_call: TRBD2; j_call: TRBJ2-3; clone_size: many; v_call: TRBV7-2; cdr3_nt: TGTGCCAGCAGTTTCTATAGCGGGTCGGCGGCCCGTCCGCAGTATTTT; cdr3_aa: CASSFYSGSAARPQYF
d_call: TRBD1; j_call: TRBJ1-1; clone_size: many; v_call: TRBV6-2/TRBV6-3; cdr3_nt: TGTGCCAGCAGTTACTCGACAGGGTACACTGAAGCTTTCTTT; cdr3_aa: CASSYSTGYTEAFF
d_call: TRBD2; j_call: TRBJ2-3; clone_size: many; v_call: TRBV5-6; cdr3_nt: TGTGCCAGCAGCACGGCGGTTAGAGCGGGAGGGAGACGAGATACGCAGTATTTT; cdr3_aa: CASSTAVRAGGRRDTQYF
d_call: TRBD2; j_call: TRBJ2-3; clone_size: many; v_call: TRBV12-5; cdr3_nt: TGTGCTAGTGGTTGGGGGGGAAGAGATACGCAGTATTTT; cdr3_aa: CASGWGGRDTQYF
d_call: NA; j_call: TRBJ1-5; clone_size: NA; v_call: TRBV5-1; cdr3_nt: TGCGCCAGCAGCTTGGGGGATCAGCCCCAGCATTTT; cdr3_aa: CASSLGDQPQHF
d_call: NA; j_call: TRBJ2-7; clone_size: many; v_call: TRBV27; cdr3_nt: TGTGCCAGCAGTCCCCTCTCCTACGAGCAGTACTTC; cdr3_aa: CASSPLSYEQYF
d_call: NA; j_call: TRBJ1-1; clone_size: many; v_call: TRBV20-1; cdr3_nt: TGCAGTGCTAGAGATCAGAGGGGAGGGGTAGAGACTGAAGCTTTCTTT; cdr3_aa: CSARDQRGGVETEAFF
d_call: TRBD1; j_call: TRBJ1-4; clone_size: many; v_call: TRBV7-2; cdr3_nt: TGTGCCAGCAGCTTCGGACAGGGGGGTGCAACTAATGAAAAACTGTTTTTT; cdr3_aa: CASSFGQGGATNEKLFF
d_call: NA; j_call: TRBJ2-2; clone_size: NA; v_call: TRBV7-7; cdr3_nt: TGTGCTAGCAGCTTAGCTGACACCGGGGAGCTGTTTTTT; cdr3_aa: CASSLADTGELFF
d_call: NA; j_call: TRBJ2-1; clone_size: many; v_call: TRBV7-9; cdr3_nt: TGTGCCAGCAGCTTACCGGACAGACTCTACAATGAGCAGTTCTTC; cdr3_aa: CASSLPDRLYNEQFF
d_call: TRBD1; j_call: TRBJ1-4; clone_size: many; v_call: TRBV5-8; cdr3_nt: TGTGCCAGCAGTCCGGGACAGGGGGCTTTTAATGAAAAACTGTTTTTT; cdr3_aa: CASSPGQGAFNEKLFF
d_call: NA; j_call: TRBJ2-7; clone_size: few; v_call: TRBV6-1; cdr3_nt: TGTGCCAGCAGTACGCGACTGGGCCATCGGTACTTC; cdr3_aa: CASSTRLGHRYF
d_call: NA; j_call: TRBJ2-2; clone_size: NA; v_call: TRBV7-7; cdr3_nt: TGTGCTAGCAGCTACGGGACGGCGAACACCGGGGAGCTGTTTTTT; cdr3_aa: CASSYGTANTGELFF
d_call: TRBD1; j_call: TRBJ1-5; clone_size: many; v_call: TRBV7-7; cdr3_nt: TGTGCTAGCAGCGCGGGACAGGGGGCCTCGGGCAATCAGCCCCAGCATTTT; cdr3_aa: CASSAGQGASGNQPQHF
d_call: NA; j_call: TRBJ1-1; clone_size: many; v_call: TRBV7-9; cdr3_nt: TGTGCCAGCAGCTTAATGGGACGGCTTTGGGGTGAAGCTTTCTTT; cdr3_aa: CASSLMGRLWGEAFF
d_call: TRBD1; j_call: TRBJ2-1; clone_size: many; v_call: TRBV12-3/TRBV12-4; cdr3_nt: TGTGCCAGCAGTTTAGTCCCAGGGGGTCCCTACAATGAGCAGTTCTTC; cdr3_aa: CASSLVPGGPYNEQFF
d_call: NA; j_call: TRBJ2-3; clone_size: few; v_call: TRBV19; cdr3_nt: TGTGCCAGTAGTACCCTAGGCATTGGCACAGATACTCAGTATTTT; cdr3_aa: CASSTLGIGTDTQYF
d_call: NA; j_call: TRBJ1-2; clone_size: many; v_call: TRBV3-1; cdr3_nt: TGTGCCAGCAGCCAAGCTCCTCGTCCGGAGCTCTATGGCTACACCTTC; cdr3_aa: CASSQAPRPELYGYTF
d_call: NA; j_call: TRBJ2-7; clone_size: many; v_call: TRBV5-6; cdr3_nt: TGTGCCAGCAGCTTGGTTCCCAGGGAGTACGAGCAGTACTTC; cdr3_aa: CASSLVPREYEQYF
d_call: NA; j_call: TRBJ2-1; clone_size: many; v_call: TRBV30; cdr3_nt: TGTGCCTGGAGTGATTACAATGAGCAGTTCTTC; cdr3_aa: CAWSDYNEQFF
d_call: NA; j_call: TRBJ2-7; clone_size: many; v_call: TRBV5-1; cdr3_nt: TGCGCCAGCAGCCCGCTGGGATCAGGGCTTAGAACGCCAGGGGAGCAGTACTTC; cdr3_aa: CASSPLGSGLRTPGEQYF
d_call: NA; j_call: TRBJ1-2; clone_size: NA; v_call: TRBV20-1; cdr3_nt: TGCAGTGCCCTCCGGCACAGGTGGAATGGCTACACCTTC; cdr3_aa: CSALRHRWNGYTF
d_call: NA; j_call: TRBJ1-1; clone_size: NA; v_call: TRBV6-6; cdr3_nt: TGTGCCAGCAGTTACCTAGGGACGGGGGGAGTGAACACTGGAGCTTTCTTT; cdr3_aa: CASSYLGTGGVNTGAFF
d_call: NA; j_call: TRBJ2-2; clone_size: many; v_call: TRBV6-2/TRBV6-3; cdr3_nt: TGTGCCAGCAGTTATTCGGTTCGGCTTCTGAACACCGGGGAGCTGTTTTTT; cdr3_aa: CASSYSVRLLNTGELFF
d_call: TRBD1; j_call: TRBJ1-5; clone_size: many; v_call: TRBV29-1; cdr3_nt: TGCAGTACACCCCTATGGGGACAGGGATATAGCAATCAGCCCCAGCATTTT; cdr3_aa: CSTPLWGQGYSNQPQHF
d_call: TRBD1; j_call: TRBJ2-3; clone_size: many; v_call: TRBV5-5; cdr3_nt: TGTGCCAGCAGCTTGGAGGGACAGGGGTCTAGCACAGATACGCAGTATTTT; cdr3_aa: CASSLEGQGSSTDTQYF
d_call: TRBD1; j_call: TRBJ1-2; clone_size: many; v_call: TRBV20-1; cdr3_nt: TGCAGTGCTGGCAGGGGACAGGGGAATGGCTACACCTTC; cdr3_aa: CSAGRGQGNGYTF
d_call: TRBD2; j_call: TRBJ2-1; clone_size: many; v_call: TRBV27; cdr3_nt: TGTGCCAGCAGACAAACCGATTTGGGAGGGTCCTACAATGAGCAGTTCTTC; cdr3_aa: CASRQTDLGGSYNEQFF
d_call: NA; j_call: TRBJ1-1; clone_size: many; v_call: TRBV9; cdr3_nt: TGTGCCAGCAGCGGTTCATTAAACACTGAAGCTTTCTTT; cdr3_aa: CASSGSLNTEAFF
d_call: NA; j_call: TRBJ1-3; clone_size: many; v_call: TRBV11-1; cdr3_nt: TGTGCCAGCAGCTCGATGACTGGCCCCGGAAACACCATATATTTT; cdr3_aa: CASSSMTGPGNTIYF
d_call: NA; j_call: TRBJ1-3; clone_size: NA; v_call: TRBV19; cdr3_nt: TGTGCCAGTAGTATAGATCGTGGGGCTACCGAGCCTGGAAACACCATATATTTT; cdr3_aa: CASSIDRGATEPGNTIYF
d_call: TRBD1; j_call: TRBJ1-1; clone_size: many; v_call: TRBV5-6; cdr3_nt: TGTGCCAGCAGCTATGCCCAGGGGGTACTGAACACTGAAGCTTTCTTT; cdr3_aa: CASSYAQGVLNTEAFF
d_call: NA; j_call: TRBJ1-2; clone_size: few; v_call: TRBV2; cdr3_nt: TGTGCCAGCAGGGGGGATGATTATGGCTACACCTTC; cdr3_aa: CASRGDDYGYTF
d_call: NA; j_call: TRBJ2-5; clone_size: many; v_call: TRBV29-1; cdr3_nt: TGCAGCGTTGAACAGGGTTCGGAGACCCAGTACTTC; cdr3_aa: CSVEQGSETQYF
d_call: NA; j_call: TRBJ1-2; clone_size: many; v_call: TRBV28; cdr3_nt: TGTGCCAGCAGTTTGGGGCCCCGTGGTTACACCTTC; cdr3_aa: CASSLGPRGYTF
d_call: TRBD1; j_call: TRBJ1-1; clone_size: many; v_call: TRBV4-2; cdr3_nt: TGTGCCAGCAGCCAACCTGGACAGGGTGAAGCTTTCTTT; cdr3_aa: CASSQPGQGEAFF
d_call: NA; j_call: TRBJ2-7; clone_size: many; v_call: TRBV28; cdr3_nt: TGTGCCACCGCGGGAGGGAGCCAGGGGGCCGGCGAGCAGTACTTC; cdr3_aa: CATAGGSQGAGEQYF
d_call: TRBD2; j_call: TRBJ2-2; clone_size: NA; v_call: TRBV6-1; cdr3_nt: TGTGCCAGCAGGGGACTAGCGGGAGGTCCACTAACCGGGGAGTTGTTTTTT; cdr3_aa: CASRGLAGGPLTGELFF
d_call: NA; j_call: TRBJ1-2; clone_size: NA; v_call: TRBV28; cdr3_nt: TGTGCCAGCAGTTCGGGGGACGACACCAACTATGGCTACACCTTC; cdr3_aa: CASSSGDDTNYGYTF
d_call: TRBD2; j_call: TRBJ2-3; clone_size: NA; v_call: TRBV19; cdr3_nt: TGTGCCAGTAGTATAAGAGGACTAGCGGGAGAGGGGGAGACAGATACGCAGTATTTT; cdr3_aa: CASSIRGLAGEGETDTQYF
d_call: NA; j_call: TRBJ1-2; clone_size: many; v_call: TRBV19; cdr3_nt: TGTGCCAGTAAGAGGACGGCTAGGTATGGCTACACCTTC; cdr3_aa: CASKRTARYGYTF
d_call: NA; j_call: TRBJ2-7; clone_size: many; v_call: TRBV12-3/TRBV12-4; cdr3_nt: TGTGCCAGCAGGGTGGGACTTAACGAGCAGTACTTC; cdr3_aa: CASRVGLNEQYF
d_call: NA; j_call: TRBJ2-7; clone_size: many; v_call: TRBV27; cdr3_nt: TGTGCCAGCAGTCAACAGGGGAGGTCCTACGAGCAGTACTTC; cdr3_aa: CASSQQGRSYEQYF
d_call: NA; j_call: TRBJ2-4; clone_size: many; v_call: TRBV4-3; cdr3_nt: TGCGCCAGCAGCCAAGTAGACCGGCGGGAAGGCAAAAACATTCAGTACTTC; cdr3_aa: CASSQVDRREGKNIQYF
d_call: TRBD1; j_call: TRBJ1-5; clone_size: many; v_call: TRBV28; cdr3_nt: TGTGCCAGCAGGGGACTCGACAGGGTTGAACAGCCCCAGCATTTT; cdr3_aa: CASRGLDRVEQPQHF
d_call: NA; j_call: TRBJ2-1; clone_size: many; v_call: TRBV6-5; cdr3_nt: TGTGCCAGCAGTTACGGGGCTAGCTCTAACAATGAGCAGTTCTTC; cdr3_aa: CASSYGASSNNEQFF
d_call: TRBD2; j_call: TRBJ2-7; clone_size: many; v_call: TRBV18; cdr3_nt: TGTGCCAGCTCGTCCGGACTAGCGGGAGTAGGCGAGCAGTACTTC; cdr3_aa: CASSSGLAGVGEQYF
d_call: TRBD1; j_call: TRBJ2-7; clone_size: NA; v_call: TRBV9; cdr3_nt: TGTGCCAGCAGCGTGGGAAACAGGGGGCGCGAGCAGTACTTC; cdr3_aa: CASSVGNRGREQYF